This entry is about one T cell receptor (beta chain). Profiled with immunoSEQ multiplex PCR; TCRdb holds only in-frame clones, not every one. The sample yields about 61,000 clones, 95% to 98% seen once. The sample comes from a study of technical replicates of blood from four donors. CDR1 PRHDT and CDR2 FYEKMQ come from the germline V gene (reference sequence). The CDR3 runs 21 residues. The V segment lost 1 base and the J segment 4 bases; nucleotides outside the gene matches: 13. The receptor's source is a human donor in good health. This sequence joins TRBV13 and TRBJ2-1; 16 positions match TRBD2. Material for sequencing was T cells isolated from PBMCs. The CDR3 sequence is CASSLEAPGLAGGPVYNEQFF. The CDR3 bases are TGTGCCAGCAGCTTAGAGGCCCCGGGACTAGCGGGAGGGCCGGTTTACAATGAGCAGTTCTTC.